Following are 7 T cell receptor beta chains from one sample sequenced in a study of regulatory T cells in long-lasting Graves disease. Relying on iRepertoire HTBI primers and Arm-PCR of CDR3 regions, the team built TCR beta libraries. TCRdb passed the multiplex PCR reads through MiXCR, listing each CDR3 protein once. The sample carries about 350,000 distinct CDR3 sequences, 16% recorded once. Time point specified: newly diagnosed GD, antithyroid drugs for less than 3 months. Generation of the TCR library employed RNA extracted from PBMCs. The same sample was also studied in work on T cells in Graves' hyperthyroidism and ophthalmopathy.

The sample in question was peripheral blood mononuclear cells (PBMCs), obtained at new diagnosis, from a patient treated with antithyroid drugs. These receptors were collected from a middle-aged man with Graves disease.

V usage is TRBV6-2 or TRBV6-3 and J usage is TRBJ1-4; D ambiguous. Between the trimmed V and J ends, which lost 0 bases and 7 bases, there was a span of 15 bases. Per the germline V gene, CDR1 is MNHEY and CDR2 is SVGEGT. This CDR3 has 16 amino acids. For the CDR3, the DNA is TGTGCCAGCAGTTACTCGATGTCAAGGGCTGGTGAAAAACTGTTTTTT. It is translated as CASSYSMSRAGEKLFF.

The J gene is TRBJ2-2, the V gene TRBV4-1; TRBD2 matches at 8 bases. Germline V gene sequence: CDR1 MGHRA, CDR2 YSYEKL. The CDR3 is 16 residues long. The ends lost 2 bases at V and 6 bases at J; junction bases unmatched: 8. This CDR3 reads CASSQSSRGAPGELFF. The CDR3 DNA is TGCGCCAGCAGCCAAAGTTCGCGGGGGGCCCCCGGGGAGCTGTTTTTT.

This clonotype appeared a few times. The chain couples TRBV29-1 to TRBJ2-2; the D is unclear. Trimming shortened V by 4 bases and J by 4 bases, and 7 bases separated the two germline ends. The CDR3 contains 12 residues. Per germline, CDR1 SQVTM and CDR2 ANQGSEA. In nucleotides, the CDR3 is TGCAGCGTTGCCCAGACCACCGGGGAGCTGTTTTTT. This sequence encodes CSVAQTTGELFF.

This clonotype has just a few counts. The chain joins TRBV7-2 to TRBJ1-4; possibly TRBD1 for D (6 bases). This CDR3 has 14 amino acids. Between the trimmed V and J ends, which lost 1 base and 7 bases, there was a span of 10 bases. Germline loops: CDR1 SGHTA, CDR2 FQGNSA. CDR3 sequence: CASSLVQGSEKLFF. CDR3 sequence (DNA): TGTGCCAGCAGCTTAGTACAGGGCAGTGAAAAACTGTTTTTT.

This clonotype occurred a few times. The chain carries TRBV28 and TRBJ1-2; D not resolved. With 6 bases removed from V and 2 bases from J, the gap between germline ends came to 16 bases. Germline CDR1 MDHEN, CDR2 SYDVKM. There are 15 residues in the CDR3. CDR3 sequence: CASSSFGQENYGYTF. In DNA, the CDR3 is TGTGCCAGCAGCTCCTTTGGGCAGGAGAACTATGGCTACACCTTC.

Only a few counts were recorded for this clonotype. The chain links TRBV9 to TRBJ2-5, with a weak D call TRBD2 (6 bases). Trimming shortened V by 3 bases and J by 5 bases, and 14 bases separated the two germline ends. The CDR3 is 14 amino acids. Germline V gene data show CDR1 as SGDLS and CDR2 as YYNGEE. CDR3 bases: TGTGCCAGCAGCGGGGACGGGGGAGAGGAGACCCAGTACTTC. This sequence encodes CASSGDGGEETQYF.

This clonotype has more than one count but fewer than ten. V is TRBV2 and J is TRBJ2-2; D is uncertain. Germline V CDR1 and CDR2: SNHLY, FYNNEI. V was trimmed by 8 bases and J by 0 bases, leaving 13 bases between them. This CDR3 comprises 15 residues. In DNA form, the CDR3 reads TGTGCCAGCGAAACCGGCCTAGCGAACACCGGGGAGCTGTTTTTT. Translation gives CASETGLANTGELFF.